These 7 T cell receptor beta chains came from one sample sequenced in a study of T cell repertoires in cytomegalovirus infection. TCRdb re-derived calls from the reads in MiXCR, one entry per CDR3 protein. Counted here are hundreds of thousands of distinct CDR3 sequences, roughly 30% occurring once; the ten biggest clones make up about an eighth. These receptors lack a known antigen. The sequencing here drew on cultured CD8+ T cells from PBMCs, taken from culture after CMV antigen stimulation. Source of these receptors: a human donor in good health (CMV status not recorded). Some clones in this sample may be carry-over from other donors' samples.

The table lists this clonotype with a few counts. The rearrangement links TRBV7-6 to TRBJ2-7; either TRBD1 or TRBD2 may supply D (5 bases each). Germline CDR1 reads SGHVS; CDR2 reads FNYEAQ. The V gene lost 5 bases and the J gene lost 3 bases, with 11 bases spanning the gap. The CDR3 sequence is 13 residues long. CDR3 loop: CASSAGDGYEQYF. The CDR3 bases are TGTGCCAGCAGCGCTGGGGACGGCTACGAGCAGTACTTC.

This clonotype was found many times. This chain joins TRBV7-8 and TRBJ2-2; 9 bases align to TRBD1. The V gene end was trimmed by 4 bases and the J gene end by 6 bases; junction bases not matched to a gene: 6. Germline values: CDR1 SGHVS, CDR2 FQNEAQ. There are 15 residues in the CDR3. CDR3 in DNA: TGTGCCAGCAGCTCGGGACAGGGAGTTGCCGGGGAGCTGTTTTTT. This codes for CASSSGQGVAGELFF.

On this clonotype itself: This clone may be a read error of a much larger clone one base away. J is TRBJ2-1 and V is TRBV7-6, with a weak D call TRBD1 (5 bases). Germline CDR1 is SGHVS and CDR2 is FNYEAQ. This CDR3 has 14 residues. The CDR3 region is CANSLAGNHNEQFF. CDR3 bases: TGTGCCAACAGCTTAGCAGGGAACCACAATGAGCAGTTCTTC.

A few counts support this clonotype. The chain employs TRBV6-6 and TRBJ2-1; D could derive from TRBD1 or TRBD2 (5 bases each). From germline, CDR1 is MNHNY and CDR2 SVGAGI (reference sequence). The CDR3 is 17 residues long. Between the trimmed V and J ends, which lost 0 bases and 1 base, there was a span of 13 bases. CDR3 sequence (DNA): TGTGCCAGCAGTTACTCTCCAGGGAGAGGATCCTACAATGAGCAGTTCTTC. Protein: CASSYSPGRGSYNEQFF.

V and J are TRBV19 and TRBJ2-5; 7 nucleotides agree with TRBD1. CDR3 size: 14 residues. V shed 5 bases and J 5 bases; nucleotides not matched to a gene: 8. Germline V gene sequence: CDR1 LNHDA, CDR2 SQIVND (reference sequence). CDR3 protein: CASSPGQVLETQYF. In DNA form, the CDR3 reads TGTGCCAGTAGTCCAGGACAGGTGTTGGAGACCCAGTACTTC.

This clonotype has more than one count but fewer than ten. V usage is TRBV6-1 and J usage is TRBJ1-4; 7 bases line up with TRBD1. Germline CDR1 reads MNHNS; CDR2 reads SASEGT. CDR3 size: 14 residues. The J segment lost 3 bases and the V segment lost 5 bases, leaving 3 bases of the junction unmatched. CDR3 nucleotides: TGTGCCAGCAGTTGGACAGGTCCTAATGAAAAACTGTTTTTT. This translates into CASSWTGPNEKLFF.

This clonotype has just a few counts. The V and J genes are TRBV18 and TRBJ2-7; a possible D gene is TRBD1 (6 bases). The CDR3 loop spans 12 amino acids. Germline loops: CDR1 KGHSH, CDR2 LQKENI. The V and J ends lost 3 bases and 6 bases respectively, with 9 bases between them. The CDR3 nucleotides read TGTGCCAGCTCACCGGACAGAAGCGAGCAGTACTTC. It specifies CASSPDRSEQYF.